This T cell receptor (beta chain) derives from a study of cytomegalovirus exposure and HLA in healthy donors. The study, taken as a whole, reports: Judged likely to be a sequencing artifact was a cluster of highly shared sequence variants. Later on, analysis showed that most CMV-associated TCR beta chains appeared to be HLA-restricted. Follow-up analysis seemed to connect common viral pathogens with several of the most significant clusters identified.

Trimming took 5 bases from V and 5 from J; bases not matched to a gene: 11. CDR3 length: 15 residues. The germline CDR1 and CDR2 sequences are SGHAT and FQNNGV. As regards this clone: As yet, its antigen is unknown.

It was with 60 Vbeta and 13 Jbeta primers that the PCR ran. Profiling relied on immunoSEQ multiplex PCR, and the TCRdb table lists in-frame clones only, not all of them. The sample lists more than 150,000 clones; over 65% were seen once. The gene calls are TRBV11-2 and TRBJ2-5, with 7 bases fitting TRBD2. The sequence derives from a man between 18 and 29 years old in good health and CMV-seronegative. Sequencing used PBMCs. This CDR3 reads CASSPGTTIVETQYF. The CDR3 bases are TGTGCCAGCAGCCCAGGGACTACCATTGTGGAGACCCAGTACTTC.